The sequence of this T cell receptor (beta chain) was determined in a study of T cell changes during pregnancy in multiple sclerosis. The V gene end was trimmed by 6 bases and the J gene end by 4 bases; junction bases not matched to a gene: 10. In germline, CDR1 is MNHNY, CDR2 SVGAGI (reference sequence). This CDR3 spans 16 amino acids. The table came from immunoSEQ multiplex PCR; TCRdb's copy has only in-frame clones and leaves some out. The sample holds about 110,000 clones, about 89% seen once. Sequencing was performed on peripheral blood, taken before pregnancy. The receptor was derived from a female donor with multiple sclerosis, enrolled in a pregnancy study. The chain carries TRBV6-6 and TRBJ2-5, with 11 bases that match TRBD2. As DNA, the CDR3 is TGTGCCAGCAGCCCAGAATTAGCGGGAGGGTCAGAGACCCAGTACTTC. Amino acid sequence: CASSPELAGGSETQYF.